Sequencing of this TCR beta chain was carried out in a study of blood T cell repertoires in COVID-19. At the level of the study: Samples representing acute and convalescent COVID-19 were sourced from the United States, Italy and Spain.

V lost 0 bases and J lost 0, with 4 bases in between. Looked up from germline, CDR1 is SGHRS and CDR2 is YFSETQ. The CDR3 spans 14 residues. Per the authors' pipeline: Reference gene primer amplification yielded estimated nucleated cell counts. Generated by immunoSEQ multiplex PCR, the TCRdb table keeps only in-frame clones and is missing some. V and J calls and clone size are given by that table; D and trimming were obtained from the DNA. This table has 130,000 or so clones, roughly 86% appearing once. The source is a woman in her sixties or seventies with acute or convalescent COVID-19. The sequenced sample was peripheral blood. The chain recombines TRBV5-1 with TRBJ2-1, with no clear D. The CDR3: CASSLDYSYNEQFF. In DNA, the CDR3 is TGCGCCAGCAGCTTGGACTACTCCTACAATGAGCAGTTCTTC. The complete variable domain, with remaining parts taken from reference TRBV5-1 and TRBJ2-1, reads KAGVTQTPRYLIKTRGQQVTLSCSPISGHRSVSWYQQTPGQGLQFLFEYFSETQRNKGNFPGRFSGRQFSNSRSEMNVSTLELGDSALYLCASSLDYSYNEQFFGPGTRLTVL.